One and the same sample provided the 26 T cell receptor beta chains below, sequenced in a study of CD8 T cells in Susac syndrome. Random hexamers were used to reverse transcribe the RNA input (about 0.5 to 1 ug). TCRdb reprocessed the immunoSEQ multiplex PCR reads with MiXCR, giving one entry per CDR3 protein. The table records roughly 150,000 distinct CDR3 sequences, 85% to 95% of them present only once. The sequenced sample consisted of CD4+ T cells from PBMCs. The receptors originated from a human donor with Susac syndrome.

The V call is TRBV12-3 or TRBV12-4, the J call TRBJ2-2; D unclear. Trimming cost V 7 bases and J 3 bases, with 12 bases left between them. The CDR3 covers 14 residues. This CDR3 is CASTFIVDTGELFF. The CDR3 DNA is TGTGCCAGCACCTTTATTGTGGACACCGGGGAGCTGTTTTTT.

The rearrangement uses TRBV7-9 and TRBJ1-1; D unresolved. The CDR3 length is 14 residues. Trimming stripped 3 bases from V and 6 bases from J, with 14 bases between. Germline assignment: CDR1 SEHNR and CDR2 FQNEAQ (reference sequence). The CDR3 loop reads CASSFGGSIAEAFF. Here the CDR3 DNA reads TGTGCCAGCAGCTTCGGCGGGAGTATCGCTGAAGCTTTCTTT.

The chain is built from TRBV20-1 and TRBJ1-5, with D unclear. The CDR3 length is 13 residues. CDR1 and CDR2 (germline): DFQATT, SNEGSKA (reference sequence). V was trimmed by 0 bases and J by 2 bases, leaving 5 bases between them. In nucleotides, the CDR3 is TGCAGTGCTAGAGATAAGGGCAATCAGCCCCAGCATTTT. Translating gives CSARDKGNQPQHF.

This clonotype has a single count. The chain recombines TRBV6-1 with TRBJ2-1; D is unclear. Trimming cost V 1 base and J 9 bases, with 10 bases left between them. CDR3 length: 13 residues. Germline loops: CDR1 MNHNS, CDR2 SASEGT. The CDR3 spells CASSEGNGREQFF. DNA for the CDR3: TGTGCCAGCAGTGAAGGGAATGGTCGTGAGCAGTTCTTC.

This clonotype has only one observation. The chain links TRBV12-3 or TRBV12-4 to TRBJ1-4, with a weak D call TRBD1 (6 bases). CDR3 length: 13 amino acids. V was pared by 8 bases and J by 3 bases, with 10 bases between. The CDR3 coding sequence is TGTGCCAGCGGGGGCAGGGCTAATGAAAAACTGTTTTTT. Protein sequence: CASGGRANEKLFF.

The chain has TRBV7-3 and TRBJ2-5; 7 bases agree with TRBD2. The trim removed 0 bases at V and 5 bases at J, leaving 6 bases unmatched. CDR1 and CDR2 from the germline V gene are SGHTA and FQGTGA. There are 15 residues in the CDR3. CDR3 residues: CASSLTPTSEETQYF. DNA for the CDR3: TGTGCCAGCAGCTTAACCCCCACTAGCGAGGAGACCCAGTACTTC.

V and J are TRBV29-1 and TRBJ1-2; 10 positions match TRBD1. Germline lookup yields CDR1 SQVTM and CDR2 ANQGSEA. CDR3 length: 13 amino acids. V lost 5 bases, J lost 7 bases, and 7 bases stayed unmatched. The CDR3 sequence is CSVWTGGESGYTF. CDR3 sequence (DNA): TGCAGCGTTTGGACAGGGGGTGAAAGTGGCTACACCTTC.

V usage is TRBV20-1 and J usage is TRBJ2-1, with a weak D call TRBD1 (6 bases). The CDR3 loop spans 14 amino acids. V shed 5 bases and J shed 4 bases, with 15 bases lying between them. The V gene's germline CDR1 is DFQATT and CDR2 SNEGSKA (reference sequence). DNA for the CDR3: TGCAGTGCTTACACCGGGACACCTTACAATGAGCAGTTCTTC. This gives the protein CSAYTGTPYNEQFF.

The chain recombines TRBV20-1 with TRBJ1-4; a weak D match, TRBD1 (5 bases). Germline assignment: CDR1 DFQATT and CDR2 SNEGSKA (reference sequence). V lost 0 bases to trimming and J lost 8 bases, with 13 bases between them. The CDR3 has 14 residues. Written as DNA, the CDR3 is TGCAGTGCTAGAGATGTTCAGGGTCGGGAAAAACTGTTTTTT. This codes for CSARDVQGREKLFF.

This clonotype was seen a few times. The V call is TRBV7-2, the J call TRBJ2-2; D not certain. The CDR3 is 12 residues long. V was pared by 1 base and J by 6 bases, with 3 bases between. Germline CDR1 and CDR2: SGHTA and FQGNSA. CDR3 protein: CASSLGPGELFF. CDR3 nucleotide sequence: TGTGCCAGCAGCTTAGGACCCGGGGAGCTGTTTTTT.

This chain connects TRBV11-2 to TRBJ2-7; a weak D match, TRBD1 (6 bases). Trimming removed 2 bases from V and 3 bases from J, with 32 bases in between. The CDR3 runs to 21 residues. Looked up from germline, CDR1 is SGHAT and CDR2 is FQNNGV. The CDR3 spells CASSLPTGISEIPRGYYEQYF. The CDR3 DNA sequence: TGTGCCAGCAGCTTACCCACAGGGATCAGCGAGATTCCCCGAGGGTACTACGAGCAGTACTTC.

The chain employs TRBV29-1 and TRBJ2-7; D call uncertain. The CDR3 totals 13 residues. CDR1 is SQVTM, CDR2 ANQGSEA, per germline. Trimming cost V 6 bases and J 3 bases, with 15 bases left between them. The CDR3 protein is CSVQWTASYEQYF. CDR3 bases: TGCAGCGTCCAGTGGACCGCTAGCTACGAGCAGTACTTC.

The chain joins TRBV5-1 to TRBJ1-3, with 8 bases aligning to TRBD1. The trim removed 1 base at V and 2 bases at J, leaving 2 bases unmatched. CDR3 length: 15 residues. Germline CDR1 and CDR2: SGHRS and YFSETQ. CDR3 amino acids: CASSLSTGAGNTIYF. CDR3 nucleotides: TGCGCCAGCAGCTTGTCGACAGGGGCTGGAAACACCATATATTTT.

The genes are TRBV29-1 and TRBJ1-1, with TRBD1 as a possible D gene (5 bases). This CDR3 contains 13 residues. Per the germline V gene, CDR1 is SQVTM and CDR2 is ANQGSEA. V lost 6 bases and J 0 bases, leaving 11 bases between the germline ends. The CDR3 is CSVLTDLNTEAFF. As DNA, the CDR3 is TGCAGCGTCCTGACAGATCTGAACACTGAAGCTTTCTTT. Variable domain in full (rest from reference TRBV29-1 and TRBJ1-1): SAVISQKPSRDICQRGTSLTIQCQVDSQVTMMFWYRQQPGQSLTLIATANQGSEATYESGFVIDKFPISRPNLTFSTLTVSNMSPEDSSIYLCSVLTDLNTEAFFGQGTRLTVV.

The genes are TRBV27 and TRBJ2-5; 7 nucleotides align to TRBD1. This CDR3 is 15 amino acids long. Germline V gene data show CDR1 as MNHEY and CDR2 as SMNVEV (reference sequence). V shed 2 bases and J 5 bases; nucleotides not matched to a gene: 8. The CDR3 sequence: CASSLARGLGETQYF. The CDR3 DNA reads TGTGCCAGCAGTTTAGCGAGGGGGCTGGGGGAGACCCAGTACTTC.

The CDR3 DNA is TGTGCCAGCAGCCAAGTATCTGGCGGGGAGCTGTTTTTT. Its translation: CASSQVSGGELFF. This chain uses TRBV14 with TRBJ2-2; no firm D call. The V gene's germline CDR1 is SGHDN and CDR2 FVKESK. V was pared by 1 base and J by 7 bases, with 7 bases between. The CDR3 extends over 13 amino acids. Together with reference TRBV14 and TRBJ2-2, the CDR3 gives the full variable domain: EAGVTQFPSHSVIEKGQTVTLRCDPISGHDNLYWYRRVMGKEIKFLLHFVKESKQDESGMPNNRFLAERTGGTYSTLKVQPAELEDSGVYFCASSQVSGGELFFGEGSRLTVL.

This CDR3 reads CASSEYRGQETQYF. CDR3 DNA: TGTGCCAGCAGTGAATATCGGGGCCAAGAGACCCAGTACTTC. The chain is built from TRBV25-1 and TRBJ2-5; a possible D gene is TRBD2 (5 bases). Germline V gives CDR1 MGHDK, CDR2 SYGVNS. V was cut by 0 bases and J by 1 base, with 6 bases left in between. The CDR3 covers 14 residues.

This clonotype was seen only once. Sequence at one end of the junction differs from germline and may be a read error. J is TRBJ1-2 and V is TRBV7-9; D remains ambiguous. Per germline, CDR1 SEHNR and CDR2 FQNEAQ (reference sequence). The CDR3 loop spans 14 amino acids. The CDR3 region is CASSLAIGVRDLAF. The CDR3 nucleotides read TGTGCCAGCAGCTTGGCCATCGGAGTACGGGATCTCGCCTTC.

The gene calls are TRBV2 and TRBJ2-1; TRBD2 agrees at 7 bases. The V segment lost 6 bases and the J segment 1 base; nucleotides outside the gene matches: 9. Per the germline V gene, CDR1 is SNHLY and CDR2 is FYNNEI. This CDR3 contains 16 residues. The DNA of the CDR3 is TGTGCCAGCAGGGGAGGCGGGGGTCGGTCCTACAATGAGCAGTTCTTC. It specifies CASRGGGGRSYNEQFF.

The rearrangement uses TRBV18 and TRBJ2-3; TRBD1 agrees at 7 bases. CDR3 length: 18 residues. The germline V gene has CDR1 KGHSH and CDR2 LQKENI. V shed 1 base and J 3 bases; nucleotides not matched to a gene: 13. The CDR3: CASSPLRRTGRSTDTQYF. The CDR3 DNA reads TGTGCCAGCTCACCACTTCGACGGACAGGTCGGTCGACAGATACGCAGTATTTT.

This clonotype was detected only once. The chain couples TRBV20-1 to TRBJ2-1, with TRBD2 matching 12 bases. Per germline, CDR1 DFQATT and CDR2 SNEGSKA (reference sequence). CDR3 length: 14 amino acids. J lost 6 bases, V lost 3 bases, and 3 bases had no gene match. The DNA of the CDR3 is TGCAGTGCTAGGCTAGCGGGGGGGACCAATGAGCAGTTCTTC. Encoded protein: CSARLAGGTNEQFF.

The chain recombines TRBV20-1 with TRBJ2-3; D gene unclear. V lost 5 bases to trimming and J lost 0 bases, with 9 bases between them. The germline gives CDR1 DFQATT, CDR2 SNEGSKA (reference sequence). This CDR3 is 13 amino acids long. CDR3 region: CSALPPSTDTQYF. The CDR3, as DNA: TGCAGTGCTCTCCCCCCTAGCACAGATACGCAGTATTTT.

The chain is built from TRBV29-1 and TRBJ2-5; no firm D call. This CDR3 region has 12 residues. The V end lost 4 bases, the J end lost 2 bases, and 8 bases lay between the germline ends. CDR1 is SQVTM, CDR2 ANQGSEA, per germline. CDR3 in amino acids: CSVGLSQETQYF. Here the CDR3 DNA reads TGCAGCGTTGGCCTATCGCAAGAGACCCAGTACTTC.

A single count supports this clonotype. The gene calls are TRBV7-9 and TRBJ1-4, with unresolved D. V was clipped by 7 bases and J by 0 bases, with 9 bases between them. CDR1 is SEHNR, CDR2 FQNEAQ, per germline (reference sequence). There are 14 residues in the CDR3. The CDR3 DNA sequence: TGTGCCAGCACCAACGGGGCAACTAATGAAAAACTGTTTTTT. Its protein is CASTNGATNEKLFF.

The chain carries TRBV20-1 and TRBJ2-5, with 11 bases matching TRBD2. Germline CDR1 reads DFQATT; CDR2 reads SNEGSKA (reference sequence). J gave up 2 bases and V 2 bases, and 7 bases lay outside the gene matches. This CDR3 spans 16 amino acids. The CDR3 sequence: CSARQLAGDLQETQYF. For the CDR3, the DNA is TGCAGTGCTAGACAACTAGCGGGGGATCTACAAGAGACCCAGTACTTC.

The chain recombines TRBV20-1 with TRBJ1-2, with D possibly TRBD1 on 6 matching bases. The CDR3 consists of 16 residues. Trimming cost V 0 bases and J 7 bases, with 21 bases left between them. Germline CDR1 DFQATT, CDR2 SNEGSKA (reference sequence). The CDR3 protein is CSARDRIMGGLLGYTF. The CDR3 DNA sequence: TGCAGTGCTAGAGATCGGATAATGGGGGGGCTTCTTGGCTACACCTTC.